The T cell receptor (beta chain) under discussion was sequenced for a study of OX40 agonist ivuxolimab in advanced cancers. Study background: Ivuxolimab, an agonistic anti-OX40 (CD134) antibody, was given to patients. Of mixed ages from about 20 to 80 and averaging about 60 years, the group was about 86% male.

Here immunoSEQ multiplex PCR was the method, and the copy in TCRdb shows in-frame clones only, minus some. Altogether about 46,000 clones are present, around 89% being singletons, with the ten largest covering about 12%. To note about this clone: Its antigen is as yet unknown.

Trimming removed 5 bases from V and 2 bases from J, with 13 bases in between. Germline-derived CDR1 and CDR2 are MNHNS and SASEGT. CDR3 length: 14 amino acids. Overall study results and limits: Among some nonresponders, normalized T-cell clonal expansion was also low. Dose levels from 0.1 to 3.0 mg/kg saw CD4+ and CD8+ blood T cells expand clonally by week 6.

The chain employs TRBV6-1 and TRBJ2-7; the D is unclear. The TCR comes from an adult with an advanced solid tumor such as melanoma, head and neck, liver or kidney cancer. The source was CD4+ or CD8+ T cells sorted from blood, collected in a trial of the OX40 agonist ivuxolimab. This chain's CDR3 is CASSPPSAPYEQYF. Here the CDR3 DNA reads TGTGCCAGCAGTCCCCCCAGTGCCCCCTACGAGCAGTACTTC.